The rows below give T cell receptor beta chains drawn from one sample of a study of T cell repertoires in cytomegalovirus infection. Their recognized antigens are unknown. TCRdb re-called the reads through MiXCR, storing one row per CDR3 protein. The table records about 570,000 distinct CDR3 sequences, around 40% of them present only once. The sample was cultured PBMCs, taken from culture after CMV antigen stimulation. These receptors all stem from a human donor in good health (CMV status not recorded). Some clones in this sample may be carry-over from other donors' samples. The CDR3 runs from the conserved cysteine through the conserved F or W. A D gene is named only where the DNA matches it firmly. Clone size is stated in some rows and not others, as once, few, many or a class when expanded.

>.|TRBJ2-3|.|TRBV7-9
TGTACCAGCAGCTATCCCCCGGTGGATACGCAGTATTTT
CTSSYPPVDTQYF
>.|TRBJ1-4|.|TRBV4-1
TGCGCCAGCAGCCAAGAAGGCAGGAAAAATGAAAAACTGTTTTTT
CASSQEGRKNEKLFF
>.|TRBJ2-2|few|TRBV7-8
TGTGCCAGCAGCTTAAAGTACCGGGAGCTGTTTTTT
CASSLKYRELFF
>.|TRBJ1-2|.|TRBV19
TGTGCCAGTAGTATAAATGCAGGGTATGGCTACACCTTC
CASSINAGYGYTF
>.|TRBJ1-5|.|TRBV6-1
TGTGCCAGCAGTGGACCCTCCCCGGACAGTGCCCCTAATCAGCCCCAGCATTTT
CASSGPSPDSAPNQPQHF
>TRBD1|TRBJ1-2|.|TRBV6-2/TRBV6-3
TGTGCCAGCAGTTACGATATCTACAGGGGCGGCTACACCTTC
CASSYDIYRGGYTF
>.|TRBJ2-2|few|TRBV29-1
TGCAGCGTTATACAGGGGAACACCGGGGAGCTGTTTTTT
CSVIQGNTGELFF
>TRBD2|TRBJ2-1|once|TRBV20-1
TGCAGTGCTAGAGTAGCGGGGGGCCCGGTCCGGTTGAGTGAGCAGTTCTTC
CSARVAGGPVRLSEQFF
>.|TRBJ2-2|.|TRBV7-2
TGTGCCAGCAGCTTAGTGGGAGGTGGGACCGGGGAGCTGTTTTTT
CASSLVGGGTGELFF
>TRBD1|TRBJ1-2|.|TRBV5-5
TGTGCCAGCAGCTCCCTCACAGGGGTCTATGGCTACACCTTC
CASSSLTGVYGYTF
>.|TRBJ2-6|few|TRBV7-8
TGTGCCAGCAGCTTAAACCTCTACTCTGGGGCCAACGTCCTGACTTTC
CASSLNLYSGANVLTF
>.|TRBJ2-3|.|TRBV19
TGTGCCAGTAGTACACCAGATACGCAGTATTTT
CASSTPDTQYF
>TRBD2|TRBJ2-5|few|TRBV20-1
TGCAGTGCCAGGCCGGGGGGGCGAGAGACCCAGTACTTC
CSARPGGRETQYF
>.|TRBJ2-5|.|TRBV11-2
TGTGCCAGCAGCCCCCCCCTCGTCCAGCGGGAGACCCAGTACTTC
CASSPPLVQRETQYF
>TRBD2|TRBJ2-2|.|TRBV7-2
TGTGCCAGCAGCTTGGGGGGGGAAAGGTACACCGGGGAGCTGTTTTTT
CASSLGGERYTGELFF
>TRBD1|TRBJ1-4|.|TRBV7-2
TGTGCCAGCAGCCAGGGGGCTGTTGAAAAACTGTTTTTT
CASSQGAVEKLFF
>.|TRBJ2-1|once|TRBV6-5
TGTGCCAGCAGGCGACGTACTCTAGCCAAAATCGGTGGTGAGCAGTTCTTC
CASRRRTLAKIGGEQFF
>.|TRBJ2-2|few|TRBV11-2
TGTGCCACTAGGCCCGTCTTTGGGGAGCTGTTTTTT
CATRPVFGELFF
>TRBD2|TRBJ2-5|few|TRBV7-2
TGTGCCAGCAGCCCTCCCGTGCGGGGGGGCGGGGAGACCCAGTACTTC
CASSPPVRGGGETQYF
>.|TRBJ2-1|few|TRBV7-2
TGTGCCAGCAGCTCCTTTTTGCGGGCAAATGAGCAGTTCTTC
CASSSFLRANEQFF
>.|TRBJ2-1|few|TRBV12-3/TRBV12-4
TGTGCCAGCCGGGAACTCTACAATGAGCAGTTCTTC
CASRELYNEQFF
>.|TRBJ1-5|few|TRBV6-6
TGTGCCAGCAGTTACGTGGGGAGGGATCAGCCCCAGCATTTT
CASSYVGRDQPQHF
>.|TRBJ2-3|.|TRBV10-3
TGTGCCATCAGTGAATACGGGGGCCTCACAGATACGCAGTATTTT
CAISEYGGLTDTQYF
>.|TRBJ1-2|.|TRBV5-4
TGTGCCAGCAGCTTGACCCAGAATAACTATGGCTACACCTTC
CASSLTQNNYGYTF
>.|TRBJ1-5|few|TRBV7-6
TGTGCCAGCAGCTTAATGGGAGTTCAGCCCCAGCATTTT
CASSLMGVQPQHF
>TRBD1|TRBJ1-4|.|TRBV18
TGTGCCAGCTCACCACGAAGGGGGCACCTAACTAATGAAAAACTGTTTTTT
CASSPRRGHLTNEKLFF
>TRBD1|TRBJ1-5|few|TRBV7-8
TGTGCCAGCAGCCTTAGGCGGACAGGGTGGGGGCAGCCCCAGCATTTT
CASSLRRTGWGQPQHF
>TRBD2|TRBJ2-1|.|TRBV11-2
TGTGCCAGCAGCTTAGTAGGGGCTAGCGGGACTACGTCCTACAATGAGCAGTTCTTC
CASSLVGASGTTSYNEQFF
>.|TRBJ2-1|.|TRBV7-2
TGTGCCAGCAGTTACGACAGAAGAAATGAGCAGTTCTTC
CASSYDRRNEQFF
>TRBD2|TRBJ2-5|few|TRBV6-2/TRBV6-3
TGTGCCAGCAGTAACCGGGGACTAGCGGGAGTCCGCCGGGAGACCCAGTACTTC
CASSNRGLAGVRRETQYF
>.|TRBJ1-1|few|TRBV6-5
TGTGCCAGCAGTTACTCGAAGGCAGGGAGCACTGAAGCTTTCTTT
CASSYSKAGSTEAFF
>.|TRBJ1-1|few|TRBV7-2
TGTGCCAGCAGCTTAATTCGGTCGCAGGGGATGAACACTGAAGCTTTCTTT
CASSLIRSQGMNTEAFF